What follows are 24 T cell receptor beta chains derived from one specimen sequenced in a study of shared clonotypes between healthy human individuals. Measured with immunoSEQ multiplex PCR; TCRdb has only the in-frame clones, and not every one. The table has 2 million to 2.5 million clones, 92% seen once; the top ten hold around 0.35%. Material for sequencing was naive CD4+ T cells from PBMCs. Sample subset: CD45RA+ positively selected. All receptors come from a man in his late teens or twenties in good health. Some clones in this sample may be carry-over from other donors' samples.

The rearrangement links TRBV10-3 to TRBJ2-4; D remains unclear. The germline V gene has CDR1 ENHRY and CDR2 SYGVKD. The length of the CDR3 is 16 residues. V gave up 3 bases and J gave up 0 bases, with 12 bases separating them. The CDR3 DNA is TGTGCCATCAGTGATGTGGGTACCCTAGCCAAAAACATTCAGTACTTC. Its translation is CAISDVGTLAKNIQYF.

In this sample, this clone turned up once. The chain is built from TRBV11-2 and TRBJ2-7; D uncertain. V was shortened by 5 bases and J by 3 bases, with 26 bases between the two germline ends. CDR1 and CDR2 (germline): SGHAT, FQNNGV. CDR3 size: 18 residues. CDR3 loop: CASSLNSPDLYKGYEQYF. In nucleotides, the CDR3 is TGTGCCAGCAGCCTAAACAGCCCGGACCTCTATAAGGGCTACGAGCAGTACTTC. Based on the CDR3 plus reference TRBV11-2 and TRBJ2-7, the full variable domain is EAGVAQSPRYKIIEKRQSVAFWCNPISGHATLYWYQQILGQGPKLLIQFQNNGVVDDSQLPKDRFSAERLKGVDSTLKIQPAKLEDSAVYLCASSLNSPDLYKGYEQYFGPGTRLTVT.

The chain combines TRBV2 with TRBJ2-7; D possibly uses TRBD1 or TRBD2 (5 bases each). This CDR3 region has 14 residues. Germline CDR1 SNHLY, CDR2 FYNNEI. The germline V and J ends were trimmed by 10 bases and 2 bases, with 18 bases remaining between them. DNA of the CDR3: TGTGCCACCCGAGAGGGGACGGCTCCCTACGAGCAGTACTTC. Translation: CATREGTAPYEQYF.

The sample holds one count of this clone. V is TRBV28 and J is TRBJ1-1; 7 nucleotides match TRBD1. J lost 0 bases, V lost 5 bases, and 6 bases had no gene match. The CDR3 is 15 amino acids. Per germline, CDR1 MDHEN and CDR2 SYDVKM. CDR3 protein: CASSPRQGMNTEAFF. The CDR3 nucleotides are TGTGCCAGCAGTCCTCGACAGGGTATGAACACTGAAGCTTTCTTT.

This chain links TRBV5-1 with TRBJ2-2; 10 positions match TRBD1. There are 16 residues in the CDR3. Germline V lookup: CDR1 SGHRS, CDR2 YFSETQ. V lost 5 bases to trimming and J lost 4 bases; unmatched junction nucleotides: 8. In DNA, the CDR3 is TGCGCCAGCAGACCCGGGACAGGGGATAGCACCGGGGAGCTGTTTTTT. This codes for CASRPGTGDSTGELFF.

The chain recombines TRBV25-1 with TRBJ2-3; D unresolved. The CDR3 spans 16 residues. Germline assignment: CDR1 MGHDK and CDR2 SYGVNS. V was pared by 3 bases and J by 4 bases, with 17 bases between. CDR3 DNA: TGTGCCAGCAGTGATCCTTTCGACCCTTCCGCAGATACGCAGTATTTT. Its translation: CASSDPFDPSADTQYF.

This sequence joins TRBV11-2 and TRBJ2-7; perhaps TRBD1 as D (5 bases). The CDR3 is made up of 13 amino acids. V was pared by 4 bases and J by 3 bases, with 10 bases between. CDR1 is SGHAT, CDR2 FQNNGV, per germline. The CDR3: CASSWKTDYEQYF. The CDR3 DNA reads TGTGCCAGCAGCTGGAAGACAGACTACGAGCAGTACTTC.

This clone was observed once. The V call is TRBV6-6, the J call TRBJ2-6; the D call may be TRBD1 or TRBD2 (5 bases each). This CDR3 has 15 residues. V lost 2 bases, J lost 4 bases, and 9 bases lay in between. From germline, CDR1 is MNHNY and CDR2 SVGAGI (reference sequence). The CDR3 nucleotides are TGTGCCAGCAGTTACGGGGGAGAGGGGGCCAACGTCCTGACTTTC. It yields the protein CASSYGGEGANVLTF.

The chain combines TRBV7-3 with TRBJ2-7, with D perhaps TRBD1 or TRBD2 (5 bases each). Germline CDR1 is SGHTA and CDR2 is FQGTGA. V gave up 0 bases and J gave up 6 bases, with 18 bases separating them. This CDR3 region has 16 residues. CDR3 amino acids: CASSLTGAGPGSEQYF. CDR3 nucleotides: TGTGCCAGCAGCTTAACCGGGGCAGGTCCCGGGTCCGAGCAGTACTTC.

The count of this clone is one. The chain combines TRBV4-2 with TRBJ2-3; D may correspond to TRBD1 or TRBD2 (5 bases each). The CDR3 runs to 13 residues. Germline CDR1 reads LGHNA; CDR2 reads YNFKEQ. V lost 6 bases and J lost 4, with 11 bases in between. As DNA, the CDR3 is TGTGCCAGCAGTCGGGACCGCGCAGATACGCAGTATTTT. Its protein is CASSRDRADTQYF.

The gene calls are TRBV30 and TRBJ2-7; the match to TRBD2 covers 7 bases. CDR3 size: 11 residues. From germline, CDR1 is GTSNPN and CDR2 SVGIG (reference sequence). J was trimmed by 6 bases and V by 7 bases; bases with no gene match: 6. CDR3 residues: CASWEGGEQYF. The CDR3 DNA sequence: TGTGCCTCCTGGGAGGGCGGCGAGCAGTACTTC.

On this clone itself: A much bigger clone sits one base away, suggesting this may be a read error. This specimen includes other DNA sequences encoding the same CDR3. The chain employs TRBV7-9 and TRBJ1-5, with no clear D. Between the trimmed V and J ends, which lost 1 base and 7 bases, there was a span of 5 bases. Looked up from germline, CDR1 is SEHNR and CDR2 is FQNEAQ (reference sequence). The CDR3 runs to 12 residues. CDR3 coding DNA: TGTGCCAGCAGCTTAGGGAGCCAGCCCCAGCATTTT. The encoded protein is CASSLGSQPQHF.

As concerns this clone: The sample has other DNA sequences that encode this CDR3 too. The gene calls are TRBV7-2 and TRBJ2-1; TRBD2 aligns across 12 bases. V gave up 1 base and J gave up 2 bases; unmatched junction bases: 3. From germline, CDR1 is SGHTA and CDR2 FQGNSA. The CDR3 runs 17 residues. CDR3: CASSLGLAGGPYNEQFF. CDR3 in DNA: TGTGCCAGCAGCTTAGGCCTAGCGGGAGGGCCCTACAATGAGCAGTTCTTC.

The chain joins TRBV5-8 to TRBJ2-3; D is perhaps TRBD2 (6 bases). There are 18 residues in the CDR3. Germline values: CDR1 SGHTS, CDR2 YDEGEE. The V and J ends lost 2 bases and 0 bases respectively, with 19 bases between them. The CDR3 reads CASSFGGIAITSTDTQYF. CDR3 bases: TGTGCCAGCAGCTTCGGAGGGATAGCAATCACTAGCACAGATACGCAGTATTTT.

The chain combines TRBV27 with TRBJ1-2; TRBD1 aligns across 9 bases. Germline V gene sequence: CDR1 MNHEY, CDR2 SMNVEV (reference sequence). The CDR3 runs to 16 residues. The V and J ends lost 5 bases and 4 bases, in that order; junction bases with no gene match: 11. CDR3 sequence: CASSPRTGGAGYGYTF. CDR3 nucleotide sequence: TGTGCCAGCAGTCCTAGAACAGGGGGCGCGGGCTATGGCTACACCTTC.

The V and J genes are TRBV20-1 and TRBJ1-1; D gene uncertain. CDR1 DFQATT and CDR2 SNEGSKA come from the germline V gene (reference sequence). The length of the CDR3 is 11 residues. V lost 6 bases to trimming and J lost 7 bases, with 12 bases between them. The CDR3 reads CSARKTREAFF. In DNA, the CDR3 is TGCAGTGCCAGAAAGACGCGTGAAGCTTTCTTT.

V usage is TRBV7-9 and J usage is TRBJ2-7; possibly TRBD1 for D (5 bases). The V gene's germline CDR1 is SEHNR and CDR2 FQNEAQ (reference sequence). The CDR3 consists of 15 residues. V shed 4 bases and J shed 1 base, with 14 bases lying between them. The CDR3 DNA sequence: TGTGCCAGCAGCTCAGGGCCGTGGTGGTCCTACGAGCAGTACTTC. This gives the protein CASSSGPWWSYEQYF. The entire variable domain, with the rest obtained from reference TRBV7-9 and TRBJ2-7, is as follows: DTGVSQNPRHKITKRGQNVTFRCDPISEHNRLYWYRQTLGQGPEFLTYFQNEAQLEKSRLLSDRFSAERPKGSFSTLEIQRTEQGDSAMYLCASSSGPWWSYEQYFGPGTRLTVT.

CDR3 sequence reads: CASSYGRNEQFF. The CDR3 DNA reads as TGTGCCAGCAGCTATGGACGGAATGAGCAGTTCTTC. The V and J genes are TRBV7-3 and TRBJ2-1, with D uncertain. With 4 bases removed from V and 7 bases from J, the gap between germline ends came to 8 bases. The germline gives CDR1 SGHTA, CDR2 FQGTGA. The CDR3 extends over 12 amino acids.

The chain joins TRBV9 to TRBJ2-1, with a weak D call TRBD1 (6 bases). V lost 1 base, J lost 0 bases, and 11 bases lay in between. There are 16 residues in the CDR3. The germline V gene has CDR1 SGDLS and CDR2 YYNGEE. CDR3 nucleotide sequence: TGTGCCAGCAGCGTAACGACAGGTCGCTCCTACAATGAGCAGTTCTTC. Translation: CASSVTTGRSYNEQFF.

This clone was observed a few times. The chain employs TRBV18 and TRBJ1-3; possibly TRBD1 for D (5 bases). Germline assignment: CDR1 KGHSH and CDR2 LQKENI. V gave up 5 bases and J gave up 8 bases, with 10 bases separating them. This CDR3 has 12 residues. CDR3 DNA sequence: TGTGCCAGCTCAGGGGCGAGAGACACCATATATTTT. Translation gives CASSGARDTIYF.

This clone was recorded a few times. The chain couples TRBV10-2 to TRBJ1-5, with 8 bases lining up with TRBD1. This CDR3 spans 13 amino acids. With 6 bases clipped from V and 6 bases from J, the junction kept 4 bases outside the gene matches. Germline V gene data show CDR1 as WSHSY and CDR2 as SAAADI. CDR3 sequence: CASRTGVTQPQHF. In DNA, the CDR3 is TGCGCCAGCAGGACAGGGGTGACTCAGCCCCAGCATTTT.

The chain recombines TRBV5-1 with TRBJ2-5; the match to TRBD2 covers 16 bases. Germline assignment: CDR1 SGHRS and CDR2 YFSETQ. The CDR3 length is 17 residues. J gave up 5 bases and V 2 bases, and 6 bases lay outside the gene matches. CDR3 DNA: TGCGCCAGCAGCTTTCCGGGACTAGCGGGAGGGCGGGAGACCCAGTACTTC. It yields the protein CASSFPGLAGGRETQYF.

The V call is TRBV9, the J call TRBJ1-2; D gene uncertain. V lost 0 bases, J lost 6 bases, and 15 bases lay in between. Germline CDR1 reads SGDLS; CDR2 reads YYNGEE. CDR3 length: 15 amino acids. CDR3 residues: CASSVGSLTEDGYTF. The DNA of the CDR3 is TGTGCCAGCAGCGTAGGTAGCCTCACGGAGGATGGCTACACCTTC.

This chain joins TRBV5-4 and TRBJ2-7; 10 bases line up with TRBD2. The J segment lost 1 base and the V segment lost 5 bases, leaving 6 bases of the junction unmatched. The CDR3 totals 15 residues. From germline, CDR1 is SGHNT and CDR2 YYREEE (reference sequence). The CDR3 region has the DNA TGTGCCAGCAGTTCGGGACTAGCGAAATCCTACGAGCAGTACTTC. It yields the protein CASSSGLAKSYEQYF.